The clone carrying this T cell receptor (beta chain) showed up many times. Its antigen is not known. The CDR3 totals 15 residues. Germline CDR1 MGHRA, CDR2 YSYEKL. V was trimmed by 1 base and J by 3 bases, leaving 12 bases between them. This sample is drawn from a study of identical twins. Study-wide results and limits: In cord blood, abundant beta clonotypes had fewer insertions; memory showed no trend.

TCRdb fed the 5' RACE reads into MiXCR, producing one record per CDR3 protein. The sample lists 300,000 to 400,000 distinct CDR3 sequences; 12% were seen once. The data also belong to a second study, concerning yellow fever vaccine responses in identical twins.

The receptor was isolated from a woman aged 18-30 years in good health. Sequencing used CD8+ T cells sorted from blood. This rearrangement joins TRBV4-1 to TRBJ1-1; D is unclear. DNA for the CDR3: TGCGCCAGCAGCCAAGTCCCAAGTGGGGACACTGAAGCTTTCTTT. Protein product: CASSQVPSGDTEAFF.